These 6 T cell receptor beta chains share one sample of origin, sequenced in a study of T cell responses to AZD1222 COVID-19 vaccine. Some clones are missing from TCRdb's copy, which holds only in-frame ones; the method was immunoSEQ multiplex PCR. In the table there are more than 95,000 clones, roughly nine tenths of which are singletons. The specimen comprised peripheral blood, sampled 28 days after the second AZD1222 dose. The receptors come from an adult who received the AZD1222 COVID-19 vaccine.

The chain employs TRBV19 and TRBJ1-2; D is undetermined. CDR1 and CDR2 (germline): LNHDA, SQIVND (reference sequence). This CDR3 is 15 amino acids long. V was shortened by 7 bases and J by 4 bases, with 19 bases between the two germline ends. The CDR3 reads CASTPGQVSPYGYTF. CDR3 DNA sequence: TGTGCCAGTACCCCAGGCCAGGTTTCTCCCTATGGCTACACCTTC.

The chain recombines TRBV27 with TRBJ1-5; tentative D call: TRBD1 (6 bases). V was pared by 0 bases and J by 4 bases, with 16 bases between. The CDR3 loop spans 17 amino acids. Germline CDR1 is MNHEY and CDR2 is SMNVEV (reference sequence). Here the CDR3 DNA reads TGTGCCAGCAGTTTATCGGCCCAGGGGAGTCGGAATCAGCCCCAGCATTTT. Residues: CASSLSAQGSRNQPQHF.

The chain couples TRBV10-3 to TRBJ1-1; D ambiguous. Trimming took off 3 bases at V and 5 bases at J, with 10 bases between the two ends. Germline assignment: CDR1 ENHRY and CDR2 SYGVKD. This CDR3 region has 13 residues. CDR3: CAISDLGETEAFF. CDR3 bases: TGTGCCATCAGTGATCTGGGAGAAACTGAAGCTTTCTTT.

The rearrangement uses TRBV23-1 and TRBJ1-4; TRBD1 matches 9 bases. TRBV23-1 is sorted into the ORF group, with uncertain function. V gave up 8 bases and J gave up 12 bases; unmatched junction bases: 13. The CDR3 length is 14 residues. The CDR3 region has the DNA TGCGCCAGCGCCCGACGGGACAGGGTCTGTGAACTGTTTTTT. Residues: CASARRDRVCELFF.

V gene TRBV5-1 combines with J gene TRBJ2-5; either TRBD1 or TRBD2 may supply D (5 bases each). Trimming pared 0 bases from V and 2 bases from J, leaving 17 bases between. Germline loops: CDR1 SGHRS, CDR2 YFSETQ. The CDR3 covers 17 residues. The CDR3 here is CASSLVMGVGGQETQYF. CDR3 nucleotides: TGCGCCAGCAGCTTGGTGATGGGGGTTGGAGGTCAAGAGACCCAGTACTTC.

This rearrangement joins TRBV6-4 to TRBJ2-2; D not certain. V lost 10 bases, J lost 5 bases, and 14 bases lay in between. This CDR3 has 13 amino acids. Germline V gene sequence: CDR1 MRHNA, CDR2 SNTAGT. The CDR3: CAISEWATGELFF. For the CDR3, the DNA is TGTGCCATCTCGGAATGGGCGACCGGGGAGCTGTTTTTT.